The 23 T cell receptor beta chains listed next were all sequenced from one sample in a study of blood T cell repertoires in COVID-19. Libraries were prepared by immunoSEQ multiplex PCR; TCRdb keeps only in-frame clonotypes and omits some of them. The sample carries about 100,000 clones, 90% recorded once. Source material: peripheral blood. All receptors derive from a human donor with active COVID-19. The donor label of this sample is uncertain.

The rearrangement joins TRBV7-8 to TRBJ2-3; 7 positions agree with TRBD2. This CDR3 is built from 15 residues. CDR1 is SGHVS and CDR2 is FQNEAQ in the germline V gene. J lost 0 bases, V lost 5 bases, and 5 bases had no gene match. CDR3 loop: CASSPERGSTDTQYF. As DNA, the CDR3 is TGTGCCAGCAGCCCAGAGCGGGGTAGCACAGATACGCAGTATTTT.

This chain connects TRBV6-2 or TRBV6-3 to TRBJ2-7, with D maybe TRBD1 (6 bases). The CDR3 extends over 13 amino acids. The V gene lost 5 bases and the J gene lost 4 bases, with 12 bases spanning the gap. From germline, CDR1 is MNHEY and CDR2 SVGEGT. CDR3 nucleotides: TGTGCCAGCAGTCGATCACAGGGATACGAGCAGTACTTC. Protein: CASSRSQGYEQYF.

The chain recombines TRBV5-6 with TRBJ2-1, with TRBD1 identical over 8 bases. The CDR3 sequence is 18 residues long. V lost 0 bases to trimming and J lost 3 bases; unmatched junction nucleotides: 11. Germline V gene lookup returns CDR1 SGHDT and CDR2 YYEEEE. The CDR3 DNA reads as TGTGCCAGCAGCTTGGGGCTCCAGGGGGCCCTCTACTACAATGAGCAGTTCTTC. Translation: CASSLGLQGALYYNEQFF.

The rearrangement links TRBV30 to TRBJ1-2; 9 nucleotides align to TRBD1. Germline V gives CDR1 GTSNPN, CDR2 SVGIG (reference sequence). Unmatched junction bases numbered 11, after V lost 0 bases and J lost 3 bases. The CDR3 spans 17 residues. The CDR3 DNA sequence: TGTGCCTGGAGTGTATGGGGACAGGGCAGGGAATACTATGGCTACACCTTC. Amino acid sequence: CAWSVWGQGREYYGYTF.

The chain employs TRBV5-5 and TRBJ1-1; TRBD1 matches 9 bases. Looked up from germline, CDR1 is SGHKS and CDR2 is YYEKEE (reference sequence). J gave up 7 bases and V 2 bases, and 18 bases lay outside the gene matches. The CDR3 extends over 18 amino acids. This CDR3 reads CASSFGTGQLLGGNEAFF. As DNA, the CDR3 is TGTGCCAGCAGCTTCGGGACAGGGCAATTGCTCGGCGGTAATGAAGCTTTCTTT. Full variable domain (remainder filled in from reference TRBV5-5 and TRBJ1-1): DAGVTQSPTHLIKTRGQQVTLRCSPISGHKSVSWYQQVLGQGPQFIFQYYEKEERGRGNFPDRFSARQFPNYSSELNVNALLLGDSALYLCASSFGTGQLLGGNEAFFGQGTRLTVV.

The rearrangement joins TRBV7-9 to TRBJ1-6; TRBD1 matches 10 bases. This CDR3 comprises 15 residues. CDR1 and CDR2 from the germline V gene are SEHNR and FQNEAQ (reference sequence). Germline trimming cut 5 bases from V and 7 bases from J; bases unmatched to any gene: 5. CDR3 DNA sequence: TGTGCCAGCAGCCCGGGGACAGGGGACAATTCACCCCTCCACTTT. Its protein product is CASSPGTGDNSPLHF.

As DNA, the CDR3 is TGTGCCAGCAGTGGGACTCACCGGGACAAGGCCTACGAGCAGTACTTC. Translated: CASSGTHRDKAYEQYF. V usage is TRBV6-1 and J usage is TRBJ2-7, with a tentative D call TRBD1 (6 bases). The CDR3 loop spans 16 amino acids. Germline CDR1 is MNHNS and CDR2 is SASEGT. Deletions cut 4 bases from V and 2 bases from J, with 18 bases between.

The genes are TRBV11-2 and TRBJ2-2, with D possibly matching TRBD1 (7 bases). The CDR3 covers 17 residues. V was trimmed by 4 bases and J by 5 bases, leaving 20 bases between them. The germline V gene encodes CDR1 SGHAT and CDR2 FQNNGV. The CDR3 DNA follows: TGTGCCAGCAGCTCGACCTCGCAGACAGGGAGGACCGGGGAGCTGTTTTTT. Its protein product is CASSSTSQTGRTGELFF. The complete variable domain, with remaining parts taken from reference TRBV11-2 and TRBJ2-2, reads EAGVAQSPRYKIIEKRQSVAFWCNPISGHATLYWYQQILGQGPKLLIQFQNNGVVDDSQLPKDRFSAERLKGVDSTLKIQPAKLEDSAVYLCASSSTSQTGRTGELFFGEGSRLTVL.

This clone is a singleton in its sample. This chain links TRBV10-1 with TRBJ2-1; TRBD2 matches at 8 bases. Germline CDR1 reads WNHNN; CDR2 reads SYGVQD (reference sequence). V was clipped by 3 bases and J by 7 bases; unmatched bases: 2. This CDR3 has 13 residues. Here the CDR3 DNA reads TGCGCCAGCAGTGATAGCGGGGAAAATGAGCAGTTCTTC. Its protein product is CASSDSGENEQFF.

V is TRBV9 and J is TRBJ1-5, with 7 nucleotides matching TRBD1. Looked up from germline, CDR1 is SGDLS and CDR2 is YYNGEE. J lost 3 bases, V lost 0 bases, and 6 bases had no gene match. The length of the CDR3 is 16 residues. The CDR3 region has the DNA TGTGCCAGCAGCGTAGGGTGGACAGGCAACAATCAGCCCCAGCATTTT. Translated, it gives CASSVGWTGNNQPQHF.

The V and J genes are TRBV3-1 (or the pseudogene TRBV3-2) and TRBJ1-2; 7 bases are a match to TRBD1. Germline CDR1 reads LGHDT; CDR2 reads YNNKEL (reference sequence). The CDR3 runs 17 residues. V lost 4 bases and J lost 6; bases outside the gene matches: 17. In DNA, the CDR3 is TGTGCCAGCAGCCCCAGACAGGGTTGTGAATCGGTGAATGGCTACACCTTC. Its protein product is CASSPRQGCESVNGYTF.

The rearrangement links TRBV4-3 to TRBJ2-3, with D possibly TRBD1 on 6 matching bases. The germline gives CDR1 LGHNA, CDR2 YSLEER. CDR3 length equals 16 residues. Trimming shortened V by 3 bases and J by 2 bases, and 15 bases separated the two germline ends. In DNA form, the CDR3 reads TGCGCCAGCAGCCACGGGATCCGGGACAACACAGATACGCAGTATTTT. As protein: CASSHGIRDNTDTQYF.

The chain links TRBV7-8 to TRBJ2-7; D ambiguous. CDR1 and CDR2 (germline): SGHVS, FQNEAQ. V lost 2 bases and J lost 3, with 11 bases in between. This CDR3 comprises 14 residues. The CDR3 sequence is CASSLYTESYEQYF. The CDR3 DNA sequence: TGTGCCAGCAGCTTATATACAGAGAGCTACGAGCAGTACTTC.

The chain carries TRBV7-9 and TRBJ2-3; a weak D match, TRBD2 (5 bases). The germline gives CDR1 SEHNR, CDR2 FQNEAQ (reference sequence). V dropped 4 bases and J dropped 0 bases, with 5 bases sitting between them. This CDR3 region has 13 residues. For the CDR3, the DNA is TGTGCCAGCAGCTCGGGGAGCACAGATACGCAGTATTTT. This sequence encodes CASSSGSTDTQYF.

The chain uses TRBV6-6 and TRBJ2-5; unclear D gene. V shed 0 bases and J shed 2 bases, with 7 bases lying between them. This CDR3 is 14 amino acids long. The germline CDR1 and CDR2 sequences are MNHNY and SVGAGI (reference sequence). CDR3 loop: CASSYSGHQETQYF. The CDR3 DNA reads TGTGCCAGCAGTTACTCTGGGCATCAAGAGACCCAGTACTTC.

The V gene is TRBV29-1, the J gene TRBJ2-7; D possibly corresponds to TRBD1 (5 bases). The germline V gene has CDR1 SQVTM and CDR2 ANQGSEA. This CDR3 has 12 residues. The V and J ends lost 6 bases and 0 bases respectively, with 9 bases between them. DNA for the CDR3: TGCAGCGTGGAGACAGTCTCCTACGAGCAGTACTTC. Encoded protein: CSVETVSYEQYF.

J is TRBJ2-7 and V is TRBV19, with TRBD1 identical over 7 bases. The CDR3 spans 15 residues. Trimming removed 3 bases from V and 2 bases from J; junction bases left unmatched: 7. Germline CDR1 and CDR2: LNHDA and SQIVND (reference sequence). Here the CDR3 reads CASSMGTARAYEQYF. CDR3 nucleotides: TGTGCCAGTAGTATGGGGACAGCAAGAGCCTACGAGCAGTACTTC.

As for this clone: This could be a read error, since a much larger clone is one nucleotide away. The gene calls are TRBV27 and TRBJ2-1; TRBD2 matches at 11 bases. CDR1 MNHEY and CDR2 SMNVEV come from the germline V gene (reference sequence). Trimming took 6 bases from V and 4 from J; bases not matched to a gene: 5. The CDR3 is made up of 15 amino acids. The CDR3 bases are TGTGCCAGCAGCTTAGCGGGGGGGCAATACAATGAGCAGTTCTTC. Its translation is CASSLAGGQYNEQFF.

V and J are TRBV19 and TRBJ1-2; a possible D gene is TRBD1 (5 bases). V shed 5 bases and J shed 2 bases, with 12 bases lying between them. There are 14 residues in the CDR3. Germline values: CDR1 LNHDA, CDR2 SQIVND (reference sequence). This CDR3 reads CASSDPRGNYGYTF. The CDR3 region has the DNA TGTGCCAGTAGTGACCCTCGGGGGAACTATGGCTACACCTTC.

CDR3 in DNA: TGTGCCAGCAGCTTAGGGGGGGGCCCCGGGGAGCTGTTTTTT. Residues: CASSLGGGPGELFF. The chain recombines TRBV7-2 with TRBJ2-2, with D perhaps matching TRBD2 (7 bases). The CDR3 is 14 amino acids. Trimming pared 1 base from V and 6 bases from J, leaving 9 bases between. CDR1 is SGHTA, CDR2 FQGNSA, per germline.

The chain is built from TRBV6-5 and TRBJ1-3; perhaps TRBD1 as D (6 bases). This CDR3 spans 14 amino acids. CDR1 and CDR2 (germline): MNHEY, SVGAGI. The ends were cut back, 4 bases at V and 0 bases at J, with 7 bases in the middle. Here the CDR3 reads CASSLGGSGNTIYF. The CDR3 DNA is TGTGCCAGCAGTTTAGGGGGCTCTGGAAACACCATATATTTT.

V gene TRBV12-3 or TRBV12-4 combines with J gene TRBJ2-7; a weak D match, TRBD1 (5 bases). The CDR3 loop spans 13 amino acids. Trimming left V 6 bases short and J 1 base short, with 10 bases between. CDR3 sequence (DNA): TGTGCCAGCAGCCGACAGCCGTCCTACGAGCAGTACTTC. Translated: CASSRQPSYEQYF.

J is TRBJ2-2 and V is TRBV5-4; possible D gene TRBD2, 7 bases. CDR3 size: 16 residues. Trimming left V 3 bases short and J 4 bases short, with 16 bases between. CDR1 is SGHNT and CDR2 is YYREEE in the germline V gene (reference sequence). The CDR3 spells CASSWGGPGVTGELFF. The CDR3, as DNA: TGTGCCAGCAGCTGGGGGGGCCCAGGGGTCACCGGGGAGCTGTTTTTT.